This record concerns one T cell receptor (beta chain) sequence. TCRdb re-analysed the 5' RACE reads in MiXCR, keeping a single row per CDR3 protein. The table includes tens of thousands of distinct CDR3 sequences, roughly 8% detected once. This specimen comes from a study of chronic HIV infection and antiretroviral therapy. With V trimmed by 8 bases and J by 4 bases, 3 bases remained unmatched. The length of the CDR3 is 13 residues. CDR1 and CDR2 (germline): MGHDK, SYGVNS. The TCR was taken from an adult who had HIV and had not received antiretroviral therapy, or was an uninfected healthy control (not recorded which). Sequenced input: peripheral blood. J is TRBJ2-7 and V is TRBV25-1; TRBD2 matches at 12 bases. CDR3 region: CASSGTSGYEQYF. For the CDR3, the DNA is TGTGCCAGCTCCGGGACTAGCGGGTACGAGCAGTACTTC.